Below, 23 T cell receptor beta chains from the same sample are listed, as sequenced in a study of T cells in Graves' hyperthyroidism and ophthalmopathy. Amplified TCR beta CDR3 regions derived from RNA transcripts. The HTBI primer set served for first-round RT-PCR of the TCR CDR3. One entry per CDR3 protein results from TCRdb running MiXCR on the multiplex PCR reads. Among roughly 380,000 distinct CDR3 sequences, about 15% were seen once, and the ten largest hold 9.5% to 11%. Sequenced input: blood. These receptor sequences come from a woman between 55 and 75 years old with Graves' hyperthyroidism.

This clonotype appeared many times. The CDR3: CSVLQGGAFF. In nucleotides, the CDR3 is TGCAGCGTGCTACAGGGGGGGGCTTTCTTT. The chain links TRBV29-1 to TRBJ1-1; 8 nucleotides align to TRBD1. The junction had 5 bases not matched to a gene; V was cut back by 6 bases and J by 11 bases. This CDR3 is built from 10 residues. The germline V gene has CDR1 SQVTM and CDR2 ANQGSEA.

This clonotype was observed many times. The rearrangement uses TRBV5-8 and TRBJ2-1; D perhaps matches TRBD1 (6 bases). Trimming left V 0 bases short and J 8 bases short, with 21 bases between. Germline values: CDR1 SGHTS, CDR2 YDEGEE. The CDR3 totals 17 residues. The CDR3 reads CASSLGILGGQIDEQFF. DNA of the CDR3: TGTGCCAGCAGCTTGGGAATTTTGGGCGGACAGATCGATGAGCAGTTCTTC.

There are many counts of this clonotype. The V gene is TRBV2, the J gene TRBJ2-1, with TRBD2 identical over 7 bases. The CDR3 covers 14 residues. The trim removed 7 bases at V and 2 bases at J, leaving 5 bases unmatched. CDR1 and CDR2 from the germline V gene are SNHLY and FYNNEI. CDR3 in amino acids: CASTGGGTYNEQFF. CDR3 DNA sequence: TGTGCCAGCACGGGGGGAGGAACCTACAATGAGCAGTTCTTC.

This clonotype came up a few times. CDR3 bases: TGTGCCAGCAGCCTTTGGACAGGGATGAACACTGAAGCTTTCTTT. It translates to CASSLWTGMNTEAFF. V and J are TRBV9 and TRBJ1-1; 8 nucleotides line up with TRBD1. The length of the CDR3 is 15 residues. With 4 bases clipped from V and 0 bases from J, the junction kept 5 bases outside the gene matches. Germline CDR1 reads SGDLS; CDR2 reads YYNGEE.

This clonotype was picked up many times. This CDR3 is CASSESPGDTEAFF. In DNA form, the CDR3 reads TGCGCCAGCAGTGAGTCGCCAGGGGACACTGAAGCTTTCTTT. The V and J genes are TRBV10-1 and TRBJ1-1; D perhaps matches TRBD1 (6 bases). The CDR3 has 14 amino acids. Germline V gene data show CDR1 as WNHNN and CDR2 as SYGVQD (reference sequence). V was pared by 0 bases and J by 3 bases, with 8 bases between.

The rearrangement links TRBV5-6 to TRBJ2-1; no clear D gene. Germline V CDR1 and CDR2: SGHDT, YYEEEE. The CDR3 is made up of 15 amino acids. Trimming left V 7 bases short and J 6 bases short, with 20 bases between. This CDR3 reads CASSTQRKGFNEQFF. The CDR3 region has the DNA TGTGCCAGCTCCACTCAGAGGAAAGGATTCAATGAGCAGTTCTTC.

This clonotype was detected ten times or more. The CDR3 bases are TGTGCCAGCAGCCCGAACACTGAAGCTTTCTTT. Amino acid sequence: CASSPNTEAFF. This chain joins TRBV11-3 and TRBJ1-1; D unresolved. Germline values: CDR1 SGHNT, CDR2 YENEEA. V dropped 5 bases and J dropped 1 base, with 2 bases sitting between them. This CDR3 is built from 11 residues.

In this sample, this clonotype turned up a few times. The chain uses TRBV6-1 and TRBJ2-7; TRBD1 aligns across 9 bases. CDR1 is MNHNS and CDR2 is SASEGT in the germline V gene. The V gene end was trimmed by 6 bases and the J gene end by 2 bases; junction bases not matched to a gene: 5. This CDR3 is built from 14 residues. This CDR3 reads CASRTTGGPYEQYF. The CDR3 DNA is TGTGCCAGCAGAACTACAGGGGGCCCCTACGAGCAGTACTTC.

This clonotype was picked up many times. V gene TRBV12-3 or TRBV12-4 combines with J gene TRBJ1-5; D remains unclear. The ends were cut back, 5 bases at V and 6 bases at J, with 17 bases in the middle. This CDR3 region has 15 residues. CDR3 in amino acids: CASSPGQAPGQPQHF. The CDR3 coding sequence is TGTGCCAGCAGTCCAGGCCAGGCGCCGGGTCAGCCCCAGCATTTT.

This clonotype was recorded many times. The V and J genes are TRBV18 and TRBJ2-7; 10 positions match TRBD1. With 5 bases clipped from V and 5 bases from J, the junction kept 3 bases outside the gene matches. The CDR3 contains 13 residues. The germline V gene encodes CDR1 KGHSH and CDR2 LQKENI. The CDR3 DNA reads as TGTGCCAGCTCAGGACAGGGGGTTCACGAGCAGTACTTC. This translates into CASSGQGVHEQYF.

This clonotype occurred many times. This chain joins TRBV30 and TRBJ2-5; 8 nucleotides match TRBD1. The CDR3 runs to 14 residues. V lost 1 base and J lost 2; bases outside the gene matches: 3. Germline assignment: CDR1 GTSNPN and CDR2 SVGIG (reference sequence). The CDR3 bases are TGTGCCTGGAGTGATGACAGGGGACAAGAGACCCAGTACTTC. The encoded protein is CAWSDDRGQETQYF.

In its sample, this clonotype was seen many times. This rearrangement joins TRBV5-1 to TRBJ2-3, with unresolved D. Germline values: CDR1 SGHRS, CDR2 YFSETQ. This CDR3 is built from 13 residues. V dropped 1 base and J dropped 0 bases, with 3 bases sitting between them. The CDR3 region is CASSLTSTDTQYF. CDR3 DNA sequence: TGCGCCAGCAGCTTGACGAGCACAGATACGCAGTATTTT.

The chain recombines TRBV12-3 or TRBV12-4 with TRBJ2-2; TRBD1 matches 9 bases. The CDR3 runs 17 residues. Trimming removed 2 bases from V and 5 bases from J; junction bases left unmatched: 9. CDR3 sequence: CASSLFSGTGWTGELFF. CDR3 nucleotides: TGTGCCAGCAGTTTATTCTCCGGGACAGGGTGGACCGGGGAGCTGTTTTTT.

This clonotype occurred many times. This rearrangement joins TRBV5-1 to TRBJ2-7; D gene unclear. Per the germline V gene, CDR1 is SGHRS and CDR2 is YFSETQ. Trimming pared 0 bases from V and 2 bases from J, leaving 6 bases between. This CDR3 is built from 13 residues. The CDR3 DNA reads TGCGCCAGCAGCTTGGCTGGAACCTACGAGCAGTACTTC. It is translated as CASSLAGTYEQYF.

This clonotype was found many times. The CDR3 sequence: CSAEARDRGYEQYF. For the CDR3, the DNA is TGCAGTGCCGAGGCCCGGGACAGGGGGTACGAGCAGTACTTC. V is TRBV20-1 and J is TRBJ2-7; 11 bases match TRBD1. This CDR3 spans 14 amino acids. Germline CDR1 reads DFQATT; CDR2 reads SNEGSKA (reference sequence). V shed 6 bases, J shed 4 bases, and the junction held 8 bases outside the gene matches.

This clonotype appeared a few times. The V gene is TRBV6-1, the J gene TRBJ2-1, with D perhaps TRBD1 (6 bases). This CDR3 is 15 amino acids long. Germline CDR1 MNHNS, CDR2 SASEGT. Trimming shortened V by 6 bases and J by 3 bases, and 15 bases separated the two germline ends. The CDR3 DNA reads TGTGCCAGCAGCGAAACAGGGAGTTACTACAATGAGCAGTTCTTC. It translates to CASSETGSYYNEQFF.

This chain links TRBV11-2 with TRBJ2-7; the match to TRBD2 covers 11 bases. With V trimmed by 5 bases and J by 5 bases, 11 bases remained unmatched. The CDR3 consists of 16 residues. Germline V CDR1 and CDR2: SGHAT, FQNNGV. The CDR3 nucleotides read TGTGCCAGCAGCCGAAGGATAGCGGGAGGGTGGGACGAGCAGTACTTC. Residues: CASSRRIAGGWDEQYF.

The rearrangement uses TRBV5-4 and TRBJ2-1; D gene unclear. V was cut by 1 base and J by 7 bases, with 9 bases left in between. The CDR3 is 13 residues long. The germline V gene has CDR1 SGHNT and CDR2 YYREEE (reference sequence). For the CDR3, the DNA is TGTGCCAGCAGCTTGACAGCAGTAAATGAGCAGTTCTTC. This codes for CASSLTAVNEQFF.

At least ten counts were recorded for this clonotype. The genes are TRBV28 and TRBJ2-3; D gene unclear. V dropped 2 bases and J dropped 4 bases, with 4 bases sitting between them. CDR1 MDHEN and CDR2 SYDVKM come from the germline V gene. The CDR3 is 12 amino acids. CDR3 in amino acids: CASSLKADTQYF. CDR3 DNA sequence: TGTGCCAGCAGTTTAAAGGCAGATACGCAGTATTTT.

This clonotype was observed a handful of times. J is TRBJ1-1 and V is TRBV2, with D maybe TRBD1 (6 bases). Germline V gene sequence: CDR1 SNHLY, CDR2 FYNNEI. The V and J ends lost 11 bases and 4 bases respectively, with 17 bases between them. The CDR3 contains 13 residues. The CDR3 nucleotides are TGTGCCGTTAAGGGGGGGCTTGTCACTGAAGCTTTCTTT. Encoded protein: CAVKGGLVTEAFF.

This clonotype was recorded many times. The chain recombines TRBV11-2 with TRBJ2-7; tentative D call: TRBD2 (6 bases). Germline V gene data show CDR1 as SGHAT and CDR2 as FQNNGV. The CDR3 has 14 residues. Deletions cut 0 bases from V and 6 bases from J, with 12 bases between. Here the CDR3 reads CASSLDSGVGEQYF. CDR3 coding DNA: TGTGCCAGCAGCTTAGATTCGGGAGTCGGCGAGCAGTACTTC.

This chain links TRBV9 with TRBJ2-3; the D gene is possibly TRBD2 (6 bases). This CDR3 is built from 14 residues. V lost 3 bases, J lost 2 bases, and 10 bases lay in between. The germline V gene encodes CDR1 SGDLS and CDR2 YYNGEE. CDR3 nucleotide sequence: TGTGCCAGCAGCGACGGGACTCCCACAGATACGCAGTATTTT. This gives the protein CASSDGTPTDTQYF. Variable domain in full (rest from reference TRBV9 and TRBJ2-3): DSGVTQTPKHLITATGQRVTLRCSPRSGDLSVYWYQQSLDQGLQFLIQYYNGEERAKGNILERFSAQQFPDLHSELNLSSLELGDSALYFCASSDGTPTDTQYFGPGTRLTVL.

This clonotype was counted many times. V usage is TRBV4-1 and J usage is TRBJ2-1; D perhaps matches TRBD2 (5 bases). The length of the CDR3 is 16 residues. Looked up from germline, CDR1 is MGHRA and CDR2 is YSYEKL. The V gene lost 1 base and the J gene lost 9 bases, with 19 bases spanning the gap. The CDR3 nucleotides read TGCGCCAGCAGCCAAGTCCTAACTAGGGCGTTGGGTGAGCAGTTCTTC. This encodes CASSQVLTRALGEQFF.